This T cell receptor beta chain originates from a study of vaccination effects on CD4 cells after COVID-19. Whole-study context: Two-dose vaccination with either BNT162b2 or mRNA-1273 was given to the participants. Findings and caveats of the study: No early post-infection timepoints were available in the study, which also included few convalescent patients. In convalescents, post-vaccine spike-reactive clones were mainly new clones induced by vaccination.

On roughly day 9 of culture, CD4+ T cells were separated out. Generated by immunoSEQ multiplex PCR, the TCRdb table keeps only in-frame clones and is missing some. The repertoire includes 45,000 to 60,000 clones, roughly 76% of them detected once, and 10% to 15% sits in the top ten. The CDR3 loop spans 15 amino acids. Germline-derived CDR1 and CDR2 are SGHRS and YFSETQ. V lost 2 bases and J 4 bases, leaving 15 bases between the germline ends. In regard to this clone: Its antigen is not identified.

The sequence came from a human donor who had a prior SARS-CoV-2 infection. The chain links TRBV5-1 to TRBJ1-2, with no clear D. The specimen was CD4+ T cells from PBMCs cultured without peptide, collected before COVID-19 vaccination. Here the CDR3 DNA reads TGCGCCAGCAGCTTCTCCGGAAAGATGAGCTATGGCTACACCTTC. Translated: CASSFSGKMSYGYTF.